These 22 T cell receptor beta chains were all obtained from the same sample, sequenced in a study of radiation and T cells in renal cell carcinoma. Generated by immunoSEQ multiplex PCR, the TCRdb table keeps only in-frame clones and is missing some. The sample holds approximately 16,000 clones, 58% seen once. The sample's treatment: treatment-naive control, cytoreductive nephrectomy. The sample consisted of tumor tissue, taken from a patient whose treatment was nephrectomy without radiotherapy. These receptors were taken from a man aged 40-55 years with renal cell carcinoma.

The CDR3 loop is CASSDSRDRGRSGANVLTF. The CDR3 DNA follows: TGTGCCAGCAGTGACTCCCGGGACAGGGGTCGCTCTGGGGCCAACGTCCTGACTTTC. The V call is TRBV6-4, the J call TRBJ2-6; 10 bases fit TRBD1. The CDR3 length is 19 residues. With V trimmed by 0 bases and J by 0 bases, 5 bases remained unmatched. In germline, CDR1 is MRHNA, CDR2 SNTAGT.

The sample holds one count of this clone. The chain joins TRBV27 to TRBJ1-2, with a tentative D call TRBD1 (6 bases). V lost 8 bases and J lost 10, with 20 bases in between. This CDR3 is 13 amino acids long. Germline assignment: CDR1 MNHEY and CDR2 SMNVEV (reference sequence). The CDR3 protein is CASRQEDRFSYTF. The CDR3 region has the DNA TGTGCCAGCCGTCAGGAGGACAGATTCTCCTACACCTTC.

The J gene is TRBJ2-7, the V gene TRBV30; D gene ambiguous. CDR3 size: 15 residues. Germline values: CDR1 GTSNPN, CDR2 SVGIG (reference sequence). The germline V and J ends were trimmed by 0 bases and 2 bases, with 14 bases remaining between them. The CDR3 loop reads CAWSVGTDATYEQYF. The CDR3 DNA follows: TGTGCCTGGAGTGTTGGTACCGATGCAACCTACGAGCAGTACTTC.

The J gene is TRBJ2-3, the V gene TRBV7-3; 9 bases align to TRBD2. Germline CDR1 SGHTA, CDR2 FQGTGA. J was trimmed by 0 bases and V by 5 bases; bases with no gene match: 6. The length of the CDR3 is 16 residues. The chain's CDR3 is CASSGGTSPSTDTQYF. For the CDR3, the DNA is TGTGCCAGCAGCGGCGGGACTAGCCCTAGCACAGATACGCAGTATTTT.

The table lists this clone with a count of one. The gene calls are TRBV7-8 and TRBJ2-5, with 7 bases matching TRBD2. V shed 4 bases, J shed 3 bases, and the junction held 5 bases outside the gene matches. CDR3 length: 14 residues. Looked up from germline, CDR1 is SGHVS and CDR2 is FQNEAQ. The CDR3 spells CASSWGGSKETQYF. The CDR3 coding sequence is TGTGCCAGCAGCTGGGGGGGGTCGAAAGAGACCCAGTACTTC.

This clone was detected a few times. The chain combines TRBV5-8 with TRBJ2-2; no firm D call. In germline, CDR1 is SGHTS, CDR2 YDEGEE. CDR3 size: 14 residues. The ends were cut back, 0 bases at V and 1 base at J, with 4 bases in the middle. This chain's CDR3 is CASSLAQNTGELFF. The CDR3 nucleotides read TGTGCCAGCAGCTTGGCACAGAACACCGGGGAGCTGTTTTTT. Supplemented by reference TRBV5-8 and TRBJ2-2, the full variable domain reads EAGVTQSPTHLIKTRGQQATLRCSPISGHTSVYWYQQALGLGLQFLLWYDEGEERNRGNFPPRFSGRQFPNYSSELNVNALELEDSALYLCASSLAQNTGELFFGEGSRLTVL.

This clone was detected once. This CDR3 reads CASSLGGGFEAFF. CDR3 nucleotide sequence: TGTGCCAGCAGCTTAGGCGGAGGCTTTGAAGCTTTCTTT. This chain uses TRBV5-4 with TRBJ1-1; D is unclear. The V gene's germline CDR1 is SGHNT and CDR2 YYREEE (reference sequence). With 2 bases removed from V and 7 bases from J, the gap between germline ends came to 12 bases. The CDR3 is 13 residues long. The full variable domain, its missing parts supplied by reference TRBV5-4 and TRBJ1-1, is ETGVTQSPTHLIKTRGQQVTLRCSSQSGHNTVSWYQQALGQGPQFIFQYYREEENGRGNFPPRFSGLQFPNYSSELNVNALELDDSALYLCASSLGGGFEAFFGQGTRLTVV.

The chain links TRBV18 to TRBJ2-5; D unclear. V was shortened by 2 bases and J by 2 bases, with 3 bases between the two germline ends. CDR3 length: 12 amino acids. CDR1 and CDR2 from the germline V gene are KGHSH and LQKENI. The CDR3 spells CASSPIQETQYF. The CDR3 nucleotides are TGTGCCAGCTCACCAATACAAGAGACCCAGTACTTC.

The J gene is TRBJ1-4, the V gene TRBV18; TRBD1 aligns across 8 bases. The V gene's germline CDR1 is KGHSH and CDR2 LQKENI. The CDR3 loop spans 15 amino acids. J gave up 5 bases and V 3 bases, and 5 bases lay outside the gene matches. In DNA form, the CDR3 reads TGTGCCAGCTCACCCCAGACAGGGGACAATGAAAAACTGTTTTTT. This translates into CASSPQTGDNEKLFF. Together with reference TRBV18 and TRBJ1-4, the CDR3 gives the full variable domain: NAGVMQNPRHLVRRRGQEARLRCSPMKGHSHVYWYRQLPEEGLKFMVYLQKENIIDESGMPKERFSAEFPKEGPSILRIQQVVRGDSAAYFCASSPQTGDNEKLFFGSGTQLSVL.

This clone is medium-sized. This sequence joins TRBV10-3 and TRBJ2-1; TRBD2 agrees at 12 bases. There are 15 residues in the CDR3. V trimming: 6 bases; J trimming: 8 bases; junction bases outside the gene matches: 8. CDR1 and CDR2 (germline): ENHRY, SYGVKD. CDR3 sequence: CAISAGTSGYDEQFF. CDR3 bases: TGTGCCATCAGCGCTGGGACTAGCGGGTACGATGAGCAGTTCTTC.

The chain has TRBV5-5 and TRBJ1-5; no clear D. CDR1 is SGHKS, CDR2 YYEKEE, per germline (reference sequence). Between the trimmed V and J ends, which lost 4 bases and 10 bases, there was a span of 15 bases. The CDR3 has 13 residues. Here the CDR3 reads CASSRGVELPQHF. For the CDR3, the DNA is TGTGCCAGCAGCCGAGGCGTTGAACTACCCCAGCATTTT.

This chain connects TRBV5-4 to TRBJ2-1; 12 nucleotides align to TRBD2. This CDR3 has 16 amino acids. Trimming removed 4 bases from V and 7 bases from J; junction bases left unmatched: 9. The germline gives CDR1 SGHNT, CDR2 YYREEE (reference sequence). The CDR3: CASSPPSGGARNEQFF. CDR3 in DNA: TGTGCCAGCAGCCCCCCTAGCGGGGGGGCGCGAAATGAGCAGTTCTTC.

This clone came up a few times. The chain recombines TRBV11-2 with TRBJ1-5; no clear D gene. Trimming stripped 0 bases from V and 9 bases from J, with 12 bases between. The germline V gene has CDR1 SGHAT and CDR2 FQNNGV. The CDR3 has 14 residues. CDR3 region: CASSLDKGTGPQHF. For the CDR3, the DNA is TGTGCCAGCAGCTTAGATAAGGGTACGGGGCCCCAGCATTTT.

By share, this clone counts as medium-sized. The rearrangement uses TRBV5-6 and TRBJ1-1; D call uncertain. The CDR3 totals 15 residues. V lost 1 base and J 0 bases, leaving 10 bases between the germline ends. The germline V gene has CDR1 SGHDT and CDR2 YYEEEE. Here the CDR3 reads CASSLSIAVNTEAFF. The CDR3 DNA is TGTGCCAGCAGCTTGTCGATAGCCGTGAACACTGAAGCTTTCTTT.

This sequence joins TRBV10-3 and TRBJ1-1, with a weak D call TRBD1 (6 bases). Trimming stripped 0 bases from V and 1 base from J, with 6 bases between. The CDR3 covers 14 residues. Looked up from germline, CDR1 is ENHRY and CDR2 is SYGVKD. Here the CDR3 reads CAISESDRNTEAFF. The CDR3 coding sequence is TGTGCCATCAGTGAGTCGGACAGGAACACTGAAGCTTTCTTT.

This clone was observed a handful of times. The rearrangement joins TRBV7-9 to TRBJ1-5; unclear D gene. The CDR3 is 14 amino acids. Between the trimmed V and J ends, which lost 4 bases and 4 bases, there was a span of 11 bases. The V gene's germline CDR1 is SEHNR and CDR2 FQNEAQ (reference sequence). CDR3 residues: CASSSGGLNQPQHF. The DNA of the CDR3 is TGTGCCAGCAGCTCTGGCGGTCTAAATCAGCCCCAGCATTTT.

The gene calls are TRBV6-1 and TRBJ1-1; TRBD1 aligns across 9 bases. Trimming took 2 bases from V and 2 from J; bases not matched to a gene: 9. The CDR3 has 17 amino acids. CDR1 and CDR2 from the germline V gene are MNHNS and SASEGT. The CDR3 DNA reads TGTGCCAGCAGTGAAAGGACAGGGGTGATCATCAACACTGAAGCTTTCTTT. Amino acids: CASSERTGVIINTEAFF.

The chain links TRBV7-2 to TRBJ2-3; D is perhaps TRBD1 (5 bases). The CDR3 is 13 residues long. Germline values: CDR1 SGHTA, CDR2 FQGNSA. V was shortened by 11 bases and J by 6 bases, with 18 bases between the two germline ends. The CDR3 region is CACGGAVSDTQYF. In nucleotides, the CDR3 is TGTGCCTGCGGTGGGGCTGTATCGGATACGCAGTATTTT.

The chain carries TRBV5-4 and TRBJ2-7; 8 bases line up with TRBD1. CDR3 size: 13 residues. The V and J ends lost 4 bases and 6 bases, in that order; junction bases with no gene match: 6. Germline CDR1 reads SGHNT; CDR2 reads YYREEE (reference sequence). Written as DNA, the CDR3 is TGTGCCAGCAGCCCGGGACAGGTTCGCGAGCAGTACTTC. Translated, it gives CASSPGQVREQYF.

The V call is TRBV29-1, the J call TRBJ1-1; no reliable D call. The CDR3 is 11 amino acids. Germline CDR1 reads SQVTM; CDR2 reads ANQGSEA. This CDR3 is CSGITFTEAFF. The CDR3 nucleotides are TGCAGTGGCATCACGTTCACTGAAGCTTTCTTT.

This rearrangement joins TRBV28 to TRBJ2-7; D unresolved. Germline CDR1 and CDR2: MDHEN and SYDVKM. This CDR3 is built from 13 residues. The V end was cut by 11 bases, the J end by 5 bases, with 19 bases between. CDR3 DNA: TGTGCCCCCTTCGGGCTAAGGAGCAACGAGCAGTACTTC. This gives the protein CAPFGLRSNEQYF.

In nucleotides, the CDR3 is TGTGCCACAAAGAGCAGGGAGGACGGTCAGCCCCAGCATTTT. Its protein is CATKSREDGQPQHF. This chain connects TRBV6-6 to TRBJ1-5; possibly TRBD1 for D (5 bases). V lost 10 bases and J 6 bases, leaving 19 bases between the germline ends. The length of the CDR3 is 14 residues. The germline V gene has CDR1 MNHNY and CDR2 SVGAGI (reference sequence).